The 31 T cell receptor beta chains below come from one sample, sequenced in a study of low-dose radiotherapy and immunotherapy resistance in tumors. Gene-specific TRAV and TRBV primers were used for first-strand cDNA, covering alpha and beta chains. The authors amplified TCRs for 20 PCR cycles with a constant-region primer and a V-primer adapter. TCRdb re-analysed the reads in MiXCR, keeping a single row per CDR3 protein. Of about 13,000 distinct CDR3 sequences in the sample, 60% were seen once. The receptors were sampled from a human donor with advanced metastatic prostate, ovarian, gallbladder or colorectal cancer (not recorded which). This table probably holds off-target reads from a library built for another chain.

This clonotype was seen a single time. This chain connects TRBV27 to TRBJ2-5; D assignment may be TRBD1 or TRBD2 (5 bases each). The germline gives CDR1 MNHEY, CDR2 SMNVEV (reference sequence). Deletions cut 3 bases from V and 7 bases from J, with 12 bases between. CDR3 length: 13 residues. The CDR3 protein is CASSFRQRGTQYF. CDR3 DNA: TGTGCCAGCAGTTTCAGGCAGAGGGGGACCCAGTACTTC.

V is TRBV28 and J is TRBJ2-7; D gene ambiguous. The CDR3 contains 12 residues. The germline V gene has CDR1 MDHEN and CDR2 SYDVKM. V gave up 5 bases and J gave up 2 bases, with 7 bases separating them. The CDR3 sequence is CASSPRTYEQYF. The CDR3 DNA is TGTGCCAGCAGTCCGAGGACCTACGAGCAGTACTTC.

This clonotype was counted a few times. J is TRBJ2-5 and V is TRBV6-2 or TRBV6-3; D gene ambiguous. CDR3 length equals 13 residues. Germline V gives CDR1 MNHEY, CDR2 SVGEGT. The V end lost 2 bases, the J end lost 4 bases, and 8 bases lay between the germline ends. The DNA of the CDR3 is TGTGCCAGCAGTTACGTGGGCGCAGAGACCCAGTACTTC. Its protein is CASSYVGAETQYF.

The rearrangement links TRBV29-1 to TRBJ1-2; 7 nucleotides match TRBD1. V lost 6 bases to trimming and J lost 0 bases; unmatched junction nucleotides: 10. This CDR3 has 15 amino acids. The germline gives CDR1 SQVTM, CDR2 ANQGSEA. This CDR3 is CSVPTGMAANYGYTF. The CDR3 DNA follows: TGCAGCGTCCCGACAGGGATGGCAGCTAACTATGGCTACACCTTC.

The CDR3 loop reads CASSPPQGHLYNEQFF. The CDR3 DNA follows: TGTGCCAGCTCACCGCCCCAGGGACATTTGTACAATGAGCAGTTCTTC. The rearrangement uses TRBV18 and TRBJ2-1; D is possibly TRBD1 (6 bases). V lost 3 bases and J lost 4, with 16 bases in between. This CDR3 spans 16 amino acids. CDR1 and CDR2 (germline): KGHSH, LQKENI.

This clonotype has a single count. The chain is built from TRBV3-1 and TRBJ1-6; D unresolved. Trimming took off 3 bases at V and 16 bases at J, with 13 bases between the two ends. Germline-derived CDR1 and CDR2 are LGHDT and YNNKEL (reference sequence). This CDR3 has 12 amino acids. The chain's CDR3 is CASSQLVSPLHF. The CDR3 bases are TGTGCCAGCAGCCAGCTCGTGAGTCCTCTCCACTTT.

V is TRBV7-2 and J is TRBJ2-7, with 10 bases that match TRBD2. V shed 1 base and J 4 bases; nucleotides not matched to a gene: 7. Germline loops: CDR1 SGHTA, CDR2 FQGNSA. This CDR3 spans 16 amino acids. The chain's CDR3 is CASSLGPSGGRYEQYF. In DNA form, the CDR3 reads TGTGCCAGCAGCTTAGGCCCTAGCGGGGGCCGTTACGAGCAGTACTTC.

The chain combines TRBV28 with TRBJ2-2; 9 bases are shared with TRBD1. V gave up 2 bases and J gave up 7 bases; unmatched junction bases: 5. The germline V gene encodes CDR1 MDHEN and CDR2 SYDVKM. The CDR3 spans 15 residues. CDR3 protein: CASSLPGQGFGELFF. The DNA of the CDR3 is TGTGCCAGCAGTTTACCGGGACAGGGTTTCGGGGAGCTGTTTTTT.

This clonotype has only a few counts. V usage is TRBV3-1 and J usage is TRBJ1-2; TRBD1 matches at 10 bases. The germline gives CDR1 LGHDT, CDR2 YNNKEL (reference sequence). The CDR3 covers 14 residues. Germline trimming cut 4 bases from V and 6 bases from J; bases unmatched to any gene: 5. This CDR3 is CASSPGQGVDGYTF. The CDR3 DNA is TGTGCCAGCAGCCCAGGACAGGGGGTCGATGGCTACACCTTC.

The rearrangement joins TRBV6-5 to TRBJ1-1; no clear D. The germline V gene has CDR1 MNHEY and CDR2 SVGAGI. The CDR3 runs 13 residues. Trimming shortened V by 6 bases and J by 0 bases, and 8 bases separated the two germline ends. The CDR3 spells CASRPSVNTEAFF. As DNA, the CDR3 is TGTGCCAGCAGGCCCTCGGTGAACACTGAAGCTTTCTTT.

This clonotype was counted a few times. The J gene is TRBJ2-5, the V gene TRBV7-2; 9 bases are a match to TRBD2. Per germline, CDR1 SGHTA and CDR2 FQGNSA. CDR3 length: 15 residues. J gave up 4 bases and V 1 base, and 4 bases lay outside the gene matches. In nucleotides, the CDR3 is TGTGCCAGCAGCTTAGGGGCGGGAGGGCGAGAGACCCAGTACTTC. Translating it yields CASSLGAGGRETQYF.

The CDR3 sequence: CASSLDPGTSGSRSSYEQYF. CDR3 sequence (DNA): TGTGCCAGCAGCTTAGACCCCGGGACTAGCGGGAGTCGGAGCTCCTACGAGCAGTACTTC. V and J are TRBV7-9 and TRBJ2-7; 14 bases align to TRBD2. Per germline, CDR1 SEHNR and CDR2 FQNEAQ (reference sequence). This CDR3 comprises 20 residues. The V and J ends lost 1 base and 0 bases, in that order; junction bases with no gene match: 11.

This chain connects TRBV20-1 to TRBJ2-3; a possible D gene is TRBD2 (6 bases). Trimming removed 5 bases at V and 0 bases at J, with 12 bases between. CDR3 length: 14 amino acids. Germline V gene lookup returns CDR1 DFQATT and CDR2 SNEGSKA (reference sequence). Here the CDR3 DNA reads TGCAGTGCTCTGAAAAGCGGGAGCACAGATACGCAGTATTTT. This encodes CSALKSGSTDTQYF.

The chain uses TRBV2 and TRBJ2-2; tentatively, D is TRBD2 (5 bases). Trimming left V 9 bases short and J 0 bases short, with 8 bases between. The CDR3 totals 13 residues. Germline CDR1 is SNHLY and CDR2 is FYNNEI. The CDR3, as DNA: TGTGCCAGTAGCGCCTCGAACACCGGGGAGCTGTTTTTT. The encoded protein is CASSASNTGELFF.

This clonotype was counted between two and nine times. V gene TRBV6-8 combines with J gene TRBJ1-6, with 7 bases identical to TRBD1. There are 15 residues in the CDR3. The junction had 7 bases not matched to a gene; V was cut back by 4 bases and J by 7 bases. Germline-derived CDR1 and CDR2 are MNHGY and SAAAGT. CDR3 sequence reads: CASSLDRQRNSPLHF. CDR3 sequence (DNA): TGTGCCAGCAGTTTGGACAGGCAAAGAAATTCACCCCTCCACTTT.

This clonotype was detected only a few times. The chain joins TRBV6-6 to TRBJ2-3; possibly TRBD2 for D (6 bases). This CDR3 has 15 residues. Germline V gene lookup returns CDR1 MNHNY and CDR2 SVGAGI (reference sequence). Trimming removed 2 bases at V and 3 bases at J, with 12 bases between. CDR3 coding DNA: TGTGCCAGCAGTTACCAGCGGGTGATGACAGATACGCAGTATTTT. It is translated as CASSYQRVMTDTQYF.

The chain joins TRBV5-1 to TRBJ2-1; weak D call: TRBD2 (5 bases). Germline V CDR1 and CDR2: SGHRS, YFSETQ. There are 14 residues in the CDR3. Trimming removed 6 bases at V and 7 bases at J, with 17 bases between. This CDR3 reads CASTSGMRGNEQFF. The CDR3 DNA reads TGCGCCAGCACCTCCGGAATGCGAGGGAATGAGCAGTTCTTC.

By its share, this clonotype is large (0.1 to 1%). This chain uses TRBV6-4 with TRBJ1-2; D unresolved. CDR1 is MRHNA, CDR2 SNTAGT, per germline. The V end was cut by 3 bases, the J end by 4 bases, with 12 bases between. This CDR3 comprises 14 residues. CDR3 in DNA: TGTGCCAGCAGTGATGGAAATTTTGGCTATGGCTACACCTTC. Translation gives CASSDGNFGYGYTF.

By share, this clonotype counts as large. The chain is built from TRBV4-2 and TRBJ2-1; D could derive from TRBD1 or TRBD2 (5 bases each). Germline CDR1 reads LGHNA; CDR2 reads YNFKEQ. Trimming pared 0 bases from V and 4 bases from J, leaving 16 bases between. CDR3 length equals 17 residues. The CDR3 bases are TGTGCCAGCAGCCAAGAGGGTGACAGTGGGGGTTACAATGAGCAGTTCTTC. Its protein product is CASSQEGDSGGYNEQFF.

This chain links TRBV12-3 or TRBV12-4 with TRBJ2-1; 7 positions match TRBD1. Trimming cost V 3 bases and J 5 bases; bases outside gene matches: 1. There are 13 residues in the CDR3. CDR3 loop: CASSFGTDNEQFF. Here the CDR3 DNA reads TGTGCCAGCAGTTTTGGGACAGACAATGAGCAGTTCTTC.

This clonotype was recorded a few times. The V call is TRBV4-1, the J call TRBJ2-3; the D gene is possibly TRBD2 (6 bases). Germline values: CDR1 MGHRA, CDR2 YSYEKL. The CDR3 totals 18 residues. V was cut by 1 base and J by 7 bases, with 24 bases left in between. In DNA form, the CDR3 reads TGCGCCAGCAGCCAAGTTGGGCAATGGGACGGGAGCAAGAATACGCAGTATTTT. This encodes CASSQVGQWDGSKNTQYF.

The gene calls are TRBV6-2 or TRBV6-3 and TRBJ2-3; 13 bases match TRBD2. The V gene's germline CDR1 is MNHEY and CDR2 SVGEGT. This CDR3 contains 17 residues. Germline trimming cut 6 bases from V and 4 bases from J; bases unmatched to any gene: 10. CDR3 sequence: CASSHERTSGSADTQYF. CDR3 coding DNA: TGTGCCAGCAGCCACGAACGGACTAGCGGGAGCGCAGATACGCAGTATTTT.

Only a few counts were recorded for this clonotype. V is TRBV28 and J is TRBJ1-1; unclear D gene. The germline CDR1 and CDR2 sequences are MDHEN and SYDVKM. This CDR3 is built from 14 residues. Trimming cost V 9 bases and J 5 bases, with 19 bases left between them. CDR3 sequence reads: CASRTGGLRTEAFF. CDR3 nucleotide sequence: TGTGCCAGTCGTACGGGAGGGCTAAGGACTGAAGCTTTCTTT.

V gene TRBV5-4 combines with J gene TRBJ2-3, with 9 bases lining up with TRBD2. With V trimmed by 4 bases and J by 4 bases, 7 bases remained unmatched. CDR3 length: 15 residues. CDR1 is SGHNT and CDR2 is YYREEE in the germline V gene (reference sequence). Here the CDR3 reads CASSPPSGAADTQYF. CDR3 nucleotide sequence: TGTGCCAGCAGCCCACCTAGCGGGGCGGCAGATACGCAGTATTTT.

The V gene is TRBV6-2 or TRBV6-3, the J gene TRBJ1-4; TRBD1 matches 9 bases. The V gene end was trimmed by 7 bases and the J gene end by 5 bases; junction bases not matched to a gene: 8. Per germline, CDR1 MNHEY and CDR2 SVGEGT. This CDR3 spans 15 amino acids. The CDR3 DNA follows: TGTGCCAGCACCCCCGGCGGGACAGGGAATGAAAAACTGTTTTTT. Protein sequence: CASTPGGTGNEKLFF.

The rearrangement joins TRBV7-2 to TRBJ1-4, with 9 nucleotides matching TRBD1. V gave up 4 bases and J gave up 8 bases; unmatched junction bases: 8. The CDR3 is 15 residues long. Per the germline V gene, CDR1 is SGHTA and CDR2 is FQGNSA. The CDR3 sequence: CASSYLGQGGEKLFF. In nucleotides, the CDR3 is TGTGCCAGCAGCTACCTGGGACAGGGAGGCGAAAAACTGTTTTTT.

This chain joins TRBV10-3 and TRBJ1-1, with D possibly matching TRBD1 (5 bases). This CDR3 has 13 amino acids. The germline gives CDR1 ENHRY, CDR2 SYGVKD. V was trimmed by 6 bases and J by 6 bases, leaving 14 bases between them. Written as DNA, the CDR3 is TGTGCCATCAGCCCGGTGGGGACCGCTGAAGCTTTCTTT. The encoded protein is CAISPVGTAEAFF.

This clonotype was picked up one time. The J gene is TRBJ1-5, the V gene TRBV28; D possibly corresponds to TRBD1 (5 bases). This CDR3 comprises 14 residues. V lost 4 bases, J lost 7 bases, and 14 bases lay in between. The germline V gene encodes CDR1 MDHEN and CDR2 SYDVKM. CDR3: CASSSGGGGQPQHF. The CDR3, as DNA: TGTGCCAGCAGTTCGGGTGGGGGAGGGCAGCCCCAGCATTTT.

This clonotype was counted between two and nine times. The CDR3 DNA follows: TGCAGTGCTATATTATGGACAGGGGGCAAGTACCAAGAGACCCAGTACTTC. This gives the protein CSAILWTGGKYQETQYF. V gene TRBV20-1 combines with J gene TRBJ2-5; 11 nucleotides align to TRBD1. CDR3 length equals 17 residues. Germline CDR1 and CDR2: DFQATT and SNEGSKA (reference sequence). V lost 4 bases to trimming and J lost 0 bases; unmatched junction nucleotides: 10.

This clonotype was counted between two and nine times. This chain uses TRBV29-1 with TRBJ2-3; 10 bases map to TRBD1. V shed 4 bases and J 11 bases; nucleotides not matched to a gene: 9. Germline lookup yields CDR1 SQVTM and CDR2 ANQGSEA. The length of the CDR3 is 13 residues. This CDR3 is CSVGQGAGWVQYF. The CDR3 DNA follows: TGCAGCGTTGGACAGGGGGCAGGTTGGGTGCAGTATTTT.

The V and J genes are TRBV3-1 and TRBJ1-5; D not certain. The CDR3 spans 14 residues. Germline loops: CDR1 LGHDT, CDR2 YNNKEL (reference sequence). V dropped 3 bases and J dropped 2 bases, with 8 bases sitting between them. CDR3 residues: CASSQPGRNQPQHF. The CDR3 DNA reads TGTGCCAGCAGCCAGCCAGGCCGCAATCAGCCCCAGCATTTT.